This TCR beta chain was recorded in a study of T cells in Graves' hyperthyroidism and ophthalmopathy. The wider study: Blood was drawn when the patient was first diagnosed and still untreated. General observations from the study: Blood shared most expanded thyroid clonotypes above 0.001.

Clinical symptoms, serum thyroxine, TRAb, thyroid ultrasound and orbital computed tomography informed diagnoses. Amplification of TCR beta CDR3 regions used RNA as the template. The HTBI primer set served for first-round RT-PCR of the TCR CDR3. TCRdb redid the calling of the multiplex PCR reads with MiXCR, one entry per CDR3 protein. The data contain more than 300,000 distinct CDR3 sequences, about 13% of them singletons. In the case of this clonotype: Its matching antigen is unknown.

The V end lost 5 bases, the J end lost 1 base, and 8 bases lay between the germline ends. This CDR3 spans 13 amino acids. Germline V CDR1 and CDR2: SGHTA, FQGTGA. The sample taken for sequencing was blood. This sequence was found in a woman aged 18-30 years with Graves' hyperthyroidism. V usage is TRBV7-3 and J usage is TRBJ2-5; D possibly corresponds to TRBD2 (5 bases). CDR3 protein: CASSRTLQETQYF. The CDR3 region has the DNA TGTGCCAGCAGCCGGACTCTCCAAGAGACCCAGTACTTC.